This T cell receptor (beta chain) was recovered during a study of CD8+CD57+ T cells in acquired aplastic anemia. Study at large: Each DNA sample taken from sorted CD4+ and CD8+ cells came to 2.5 to 4 ug on average.

This clonotype appeared a few times. Its antigen is still unknown. Study observations and caveats: The CD8+ Simpson's diversity of patients and controls was not significantly different. The number of CD8+ CDR3 sequences shared by patients and controls was roughly 30.

There are 13 residues in the CDR3. Deletions cut 6 bases from V and 1 base from J, with 9 bases between. CDR1 and CDR2 (germline): SGHTA, FQGNSA. Profiling that covered TCR beta VDJ and CDR3 relied on genomic DNA as its template. TCRdb analysed the reads with MiXCR anew, one entry per CDR3 protein. This repertoire shows approximately 190,000 distinct CDR3 sequences, 55% to 70% found once; its top ten account for roughly 50%. The sequenced material came from sorted CD4+, CD8+, or CD8+CD57+ T cells (not recorded which) from PBMCs. This clonotype was sampled from a human donor with severe aplastic anemia or a healthy control (not recorded which). The genes are TRBV7-2 and TRBJ1-1, with unresolved D. Here the CDR3 reads CASRTRQNTEAFF. CDR3 sequence (DNA): TGTGCCAGCAGGACCCGACAGAACACTGAAGCTTTCTTT.